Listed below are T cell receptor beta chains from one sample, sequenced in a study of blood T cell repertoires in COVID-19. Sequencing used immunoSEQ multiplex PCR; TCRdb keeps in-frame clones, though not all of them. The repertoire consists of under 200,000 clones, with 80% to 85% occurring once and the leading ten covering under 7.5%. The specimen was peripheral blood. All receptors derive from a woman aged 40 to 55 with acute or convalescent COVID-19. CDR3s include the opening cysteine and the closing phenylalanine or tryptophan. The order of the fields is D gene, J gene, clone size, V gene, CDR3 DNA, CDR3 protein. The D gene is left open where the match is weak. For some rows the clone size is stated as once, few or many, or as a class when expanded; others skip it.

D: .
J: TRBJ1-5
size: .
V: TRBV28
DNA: TGTGCCAGCAGTGGAGGGGGGGGTAATCAGCCCCAGCATTTT
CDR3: CASSGGGGNQPQHF

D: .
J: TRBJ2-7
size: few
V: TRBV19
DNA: TGTGCCAGTTTCTCCGGTACTAAAACTCAGTTC
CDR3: CASFSGTKTQF

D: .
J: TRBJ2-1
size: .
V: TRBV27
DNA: TGTGCCAGCAGTTCCCACCCTCACACCGACAATGAGCAGTTCTTC
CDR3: CASSSHPHTDNEQFF

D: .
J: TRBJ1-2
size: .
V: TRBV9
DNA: TGTGCCAGCAGCTTGGACAGTACTAACTATGGCTACACCTTC
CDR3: CASSLDSTNYGYTF

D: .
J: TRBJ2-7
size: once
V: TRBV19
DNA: TGTGCCAGTAGTCCAACCGCCAGGATGGCCTACGAGCAGTACTTC
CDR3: CASSPTARMAYEQYF

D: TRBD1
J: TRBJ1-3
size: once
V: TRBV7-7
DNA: TGTGCCAGCTCAGGGTATAGCGGGGACAGAGGTCATCGCCTCGGAAACACCATATATTTT
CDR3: CASSGYSGDRGHRLGNTIYF

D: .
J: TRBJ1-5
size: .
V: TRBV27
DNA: TGTGCCAGCAGTTTAAGAGGTTACAATCAGCCCCAGCATTTT
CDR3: CASSLRGYNQPQHF

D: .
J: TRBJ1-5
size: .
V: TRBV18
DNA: TGTGCCAGCTCACCGCAGGGGATGGGGGATCAGCCCCAGCATTTT
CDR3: CASSPQGMGDQPQHF

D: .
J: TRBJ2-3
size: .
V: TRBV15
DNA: TGTGCCACCAGCAGAGATCGTAGTGCAGATACGCAGTATTTT
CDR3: CATSRDRSADTQYF

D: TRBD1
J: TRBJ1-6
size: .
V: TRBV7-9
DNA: TGTGCCAGCAGCTTAACGGGACAGACCAATTCACCCCTCCACTTT
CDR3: CASSLTGQTNSPLHF

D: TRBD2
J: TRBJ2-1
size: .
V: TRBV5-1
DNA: TGCGCCAGCAGCTTGGTAGTGACTAGCGGGAGGAATGAGCAGTTCTTC
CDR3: CASSLVVTSGRNEQFF

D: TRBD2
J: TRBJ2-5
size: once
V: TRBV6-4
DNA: TGTGCCAGCAGTGTTGCGGGGGGGCCGGGAGAGACCCAGTACTTC
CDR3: CASSVAGGPGETQYF

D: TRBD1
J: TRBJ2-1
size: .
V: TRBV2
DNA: TGTGCCAGCAATAGGCGGACAGGTCCTTTACAGTTCTTC
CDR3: CASNRRTGPLQFF

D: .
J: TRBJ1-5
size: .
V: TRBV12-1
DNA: TGTGCCAGCAGCTTTGCGTTGACGGGAAGAGGGATTTTATGCAATCAGCCCCAGCATTTT
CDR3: CASSFALTGRGILCNQPQHF

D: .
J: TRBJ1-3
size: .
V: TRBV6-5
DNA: TGTGCCAGCAGTTACTCCCCGTTTTCTGGAAACACCATATATTTT
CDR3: CASSYSPFSGNTIYF

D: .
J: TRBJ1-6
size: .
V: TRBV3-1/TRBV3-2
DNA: TGTGCCAGCAGCCAAGATTGGGCCGGTAATTCACCCCTCCACTTT
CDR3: CASSQDWAGNSPLHF

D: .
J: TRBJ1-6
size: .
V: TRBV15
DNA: TGTGCCACCAGCAGAGAAACAATCAGGGATAATTCACCCCTCCACTTT
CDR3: CATSRETIRDNSPLHF

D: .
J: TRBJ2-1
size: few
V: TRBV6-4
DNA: TGTGCCAGCAGTGACTCAGACACCATTTCCTACAATGAGCAGTTCTTC
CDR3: CASSDSDTISYNEQFF

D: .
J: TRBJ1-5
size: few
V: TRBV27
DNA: TGTGCCAGCAGTTTAAGGGGACCCAACAGGGTATCAACCGATCAGCCCCAGCATTTT
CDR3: CASSLRGPNRVSTDQPQHF

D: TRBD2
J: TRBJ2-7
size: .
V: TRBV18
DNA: TGTGCCAGCTCACCAGGGACTACGATGGACGAGCAGTACTTC
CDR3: CASSPGTTMDEQYF

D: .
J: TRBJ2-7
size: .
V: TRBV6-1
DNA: TGTGCCAGCAGTGAGAGGGTCCGGGGTCCCCGCCGGGAGCAGTACTTC
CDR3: CASSERVRGPRREQYF

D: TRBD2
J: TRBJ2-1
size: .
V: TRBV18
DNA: TGTGCCAGCTCACCCCAGCTAGCGGGAAAAGGGAATGAGCAGTTCTTC
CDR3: CASSPQLAGKGNEQFF

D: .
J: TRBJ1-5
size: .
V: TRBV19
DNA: TGTGCCAGTAGTCGGGCTAGCATACGGAATCAGCCCCAGCATTTT
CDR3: CASSRASIRNQPQHF

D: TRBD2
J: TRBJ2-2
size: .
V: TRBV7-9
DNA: TGTGCCAGCAGCGGACTAGCGGGAGGGACCGGGGAGCTGTTTTTT
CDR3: CASSGLAGGTGELFF

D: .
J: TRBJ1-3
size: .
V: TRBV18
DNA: TGTGCCAGCTCACCCGACAGCAACTCTGGAAACACCATATATTTT
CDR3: CASSPDSNSGNTIYF

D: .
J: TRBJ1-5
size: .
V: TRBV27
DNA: TGTGCCAGCAGTTTGGGGGAGGGCAATCAGCCCCAGCATTTT
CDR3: CASSLGEGNQPQHF

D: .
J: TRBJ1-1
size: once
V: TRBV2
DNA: TGTGCCAGCAGATTGGGGGCGAACACTGAAGCTTTCTTT
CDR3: CASRLGANTEAFF

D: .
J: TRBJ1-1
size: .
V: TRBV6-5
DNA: TGTGCCAGCAGTTATGGGACATCGAACACTGAAGCTTTCTTT
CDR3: CASSYGTSNTEAFF

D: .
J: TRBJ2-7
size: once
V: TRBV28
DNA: TGTGCCAGCAGTTTAGATCCCGCGGTTTCCTACGAGCAGTACTTC
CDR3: CASSLDPAVSYEQYF

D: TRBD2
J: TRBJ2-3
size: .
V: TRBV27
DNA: TGTGCCAGCAGTTTCCCTCTAGCGGGGGGGAGTACGCAGTATTTT
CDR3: CASSFPLAGGSTQYF

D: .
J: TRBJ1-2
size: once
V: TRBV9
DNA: TGTGCCAGCAGCGTAACGTGGTCTGGAGACTATGGCTACACCTTC
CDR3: CASSVTWSGDYGYTF